This TCR beta chain appears in the sequencing data of a study of blood T cells in healthy people across ages. For every donor, a draw yielded ten milliliters of peripheral blood. Germline values: CDR1 DFQATT, CDR2 SNEGSKA (reference sequence). This CDR3 is 14 amino acids long. V was cut by 0 bases and J by 4 bases, with 12 bases left in between. Together with a sample-barcoded 5' primer, a J-beta primer mix was included in a second PCR lasting about 6 to 11 cycles. From each sample, at least 3 million paired-end reads containing CDR3 were obtained. TCRdb processed the 5' RACE reads anew with MiXCR; each CDR3 protein has one entry. The sample has around 750,000 distinct CDR3 sequences, about 55% seen once. Findings of the study overall: Whereas aged donors had fewer naive CD4+ cells, long-lived donors had more of them and higher diversity. Changes in expanded clonotypes were possibly confounded, as the CMV status of donors was unknown.

For this clonotype: Its antigen is still unknown.

This TCR was recovered from a man older than 75 in good health. V gene TRBV20-1 combines with J gene TRBJ1-1; D remains ambiguous. Sample: blood. CDR3 coding DNA: TGCAGTGCTAGAGATCCAAGGGTCGCCACTGAAGCTTTCTTT. Protein product: CSARDPRVATEAFF.